A selection of T cell receptor beta chains follows, all from one sample in a study of CD4 T cells in relation to SARS-CoV-2 and coronaviruses. These receptors' targets are unknown. The data were produced by immunoSEQ multiplex PCR, yet TCRdb's version contains in-frame clones alone and is incomplete. The sample gives 36,000 or so clones, over 70% of which show up once; roughly 2.8% is in the top ten. The sample consisted of memory CD4+ T cells from PBMCs, cultured in vitro. These receptors originate from an adult with COVID-19. Each CDR3 is given with its conserved first and last residue. A D gene is named only where the DNA matches it firmly. The size of a clone is reported for some rows only, either as once, few or many, or as a class for expanded clones.

TGTGCCAGCAGTGCATCAAGGGTCCGGACTCACTACGAGCAGTACTTC,CASSASRVRTHYEQYF,-,TRBV27,-,TRBJ2-7
TGTGCCACGGGGACTAGCGGGAGCTCTGGGGCCAACGTCCTGACTTTC,CATGTSGSSGANVLTF,TRBD2,TRBV10-3,-,TRBJ2-6
TGTGCCAGCAGTATAGGGGGGATCCCTGGAAACACCATATATTTT,CASSIGGIPGNTIYF,-,TRBV28,few,TRBJ1-3
TGTGCCAGCAGCTTGGGGGGAGGGAGTTTGGTCGAGCAGTACTTC,CASSLGGGSLVEQYF,TRBD2,TRBV5-6,once,TRBJ2-7
TGTGCCAGCAGCCCTATGACGCGAGGGAGGAACACTGAAGCTTTCTTT,CASSPMTRGRNTEAFF,-,TRBV7-9,-,TRBJ1-1
TGTGCCAGCTCACCTCGTAACGGGAGAGGAGTTTACAATGAGCAGTTCTTC,CASSPRNGRGVYNEQFF,-,TRBV18,-,TRBJ2-1
TGTGCCAGCAGTGAATTGAGGGAGGAAGAGACCCAGTACTTC,CASSELREEETQYF,-,TRBV2,-,TRBJ2-5
TGTGCCAGCAGCTTACCCGGACAGGGAATCCCAGAGACCCAGTACTTC,CASSLPGQGIPETQYF,TRBD1,TRBV5-4,once,TRBJ2-5
TGTGCCAGCAGTTTAGACAGGGTTTATGGCTACACCTTC,CASSLDRVYGYTF,-,TRBV12-3/TRBV12-4,-,TRBJ1-2
TGTGCCTGGAGTGTAGGTTGGCAGGGAGGTGGGGAGCAGTACTTC,CAWSVGWQGGGEQYF,-,TRBV30,-,TRBJ2-7
TGTGCCAGCAGGGACGGACTAGCGGGAGGACAAGAGACCCAGTACTTC,CASRDGLAGGQETQYF,TRBD2,TRBV28,few,TRBJ2-5
TGTGCCTGGAGTGTACAACAGGGAAGGGCATCTGGGGCCAACGTCCTGACTTTC,CAWSVQQGRASGANVLTF,-,TRBV30,-,TRBJ2-6
TGTGCCAGCAGCGCCCTGACGGGAGATTACAAGGCGGTTACGCAGTATTTT,CASSALTGDYKAVTQYF,-,TRBV9,-,TRBJ2-3
TGTGCCAGTAGCCCGGGACTAGCGGGCGCTCAGTATTTT,CASSPGLAGAQYF,TRBD2,TRBV19,-,TRBJ2-3
TGTGCCAGCAGCTCGGGTGGCGAGCAGTACTTC,CASSSGGEQYF,-,TRBV7-2,-,TRBJ2-7
TGCGCCAGCAGCGGTTCCGGGACTCCCCTCCTCTTC,CASSGSGTPLLF,-,TRBV5-1,-,TRBJ2-1
TGTGCCAGCAGAAATACGGGGGGGCTCTGGGGAGGCTACACCTTC,CASRNTGGLWGGYTF,-,TRBV6-5,few,TRBJ1-2
TGTGCCAGCACCGATCGCGGAGAGACCCAGTACTTC,CASTDRGETQYF,-,TRBV2,-,TRBJ2-5
TGCGCCAGCATCGAAACAGGGGGCAATGAGCAGTTCTTC,CASIETGGNEQFF,TRBD1,TRBV5-1,-,TRBJ2-1
TGTGCCAGCAATCGACAGGGGTACACTGAAGCTTTCTTT,CASNRQGYTEAFF,TRBD1,TRBV2,-,TRBJ1-1
TGTGCCAGCAGTGACCTAGCGGGAAGCCAAGAGACCCAGTACTTC,CASSDLAGSQETQYF,TRBD2,TRBV2,once,TRBJ2-5
TGTGCCAGCAGTGAAGCCTGGACTAGCGGGAGGTGGTTAGCCTCGTCGCAGTATTTT,CASSEAWTSGRWLASSQYF,TRBD2,TRBV6-1,-,TRBJ2-3
TGTGCCAGCAGTTCAGCGGGGACAGGGAAGGAAAAACTGTTTTTT,CASSSAGTGKEKLFF,TRBD1,TRBV7-8,-,TRBJ1-4
TGTGCCAGCAGCTTAGATCGTCCGATGGAGCAGTTCTTC,CASSLDRPMEQFF,-,TRBV11-1,-,TRBJ2-1
TGTGCCATCAGTGAGTTGGGACGTGGGTACAATGAGCAGTTCTTC,CAISELGRGYNEQFF,-,TRBV10-3,-,TRBJ2-1
TGTGCCAGCAGTTTAGAGGTCAATGAAAAACTGTTTTTT,CASSLEVNEKLFF,-,TRBV12-3/TRBV12-4,-,TRBJ1-4
TGTGCCACCCAAACGAGGGAGAATCAGCCCCAGCATTTT,CATQTRENQPQHF,-,TRBV10-3,few,TRBJ1-5
TGTGCCAGCTCACCACCGCCGGGGACCCAAGAGACCCAGTACTTC,CASSPPPGTQETQYF,-,TRBV18,-,TRBJ2-5
TGCGCCAGCAGCCAACCCAAAACAGGGGCCGGAAACACCATATATTTT,CASSQPKTGAGNTIYF,TRBD1,TRBV4-1,-,TRBJ1-3
TGTGCCAGCAGTTATATTTCGGTGAACACCATATATTTT,CASSYISVNTIYF,-,TRBV28,-,TRBJ1-3
TGCAGCGTTGAAGATCCTCAGAGTGGGGCGACCCAGTACTTC,CSVEDPQSGATQYF,-,TRBV29-1,-,TRBJ2-5
TGTGCCAGCTCACCCGGGACAGGGGAGGAGACCCAGTACTTC,CASSPGTGEETQYF,TRBD1,TRBV18,-,TRBJ2-5
TGTGCCAGCAAAGGGGCGTTAGGGGAAGAGACCCAGTACTTC,CASKGALGEETQYF,-,TRBV5-4,-,TRBJ2-5
TGCGCCAGCAGCGTCCCGACAGGGGTAAGGGAGACCCAGTACTTC,CASSVPTGVRETQYF,TRBD1,TRBV5-1,-,TRBJ2-5
TGTGCCAGCAGTTTCACGAACACCGGGGAGCTGTTTTTT,CASSFTNTGELFF,-,TRBV27,-,TRBJ2-2
TGCGCCAGCGGTACAACAGGGGAGTCCCTCAATGAGCAGTTCTTC,CASGTTGESLNEQFF,TRBD1,TRBV5-1,-,TRBJ2-1
TGTGCCAGCAGCTTGCAAGGCCAGACTGAAGCTTTCTTT,CASSLQGQTEAFF,-,TRBV5-4,few,TRBJ1-1
TGTGCCAGCAGTTTAGGGGACAGGGTATTAGACGAGCAGTACTTC,CASSLGDRVLDEQYF,TRBD1,TRBV28,-,TRBJ2-7
TGTGCCAGCTCACCAAATCCCGGAGAGACCCAGTACTTC,CASSPNPGETQYF,-,TRBV18,-,TRBJ2-5
TGTGCCAGCAGCTCGGAGACTAGATTGATGGATGAGCAGTTCTTC,CASSSETRLMDEQFF,-,TRBV7-2,-,TRBJ2-1
TGTGCCAGCAGCGTTCGAGCGAGCGCAGATACGCAGTATTTT,CASSVRASADTQYF,-,TRBV9,-,TRBJ2-3
TGTGCCAGCACCACTAGCGGCACTAACGAGCAGTACTTC,CASTTSGTNEQYF,TRBD2,TRBV28,once,TRBJ2-7
TGTGCCAGCAGCCTCACAACGGGCACAGATACGCAGTATTTT,CASSLTTGTDTQYF,-,TRBV14,-,TRBJ2-3
TGTGCCAGCAGGTCTAGCGGGAGGCCCAAAAATGAGCAGTTCTTC,CASRSSGRPKNEQFF,TRBD2,TRBV5-6,few,TRBJ2-1
TGTGCCAGCCAACCGGGACTAGGGAACAATGAGCAGTTCTTC,CASQPGLGNNEQFF,TRBD2,TRBV2,-,TRBJ2-1